A selection of T cell receptor beta chains follows, all from one sample in a study of blood T cell repertoires in COVID-19. Produced via immunoSEQ multiplex PCR; TCRdb's table is partial and in-frame only. This table holds fewer than 200,000 clones, 70% to 85% found once. The sequenced sample was PBMCs or T cells enriched from blood (not recorded which). The receptors shown here come from an older woman with acute COVID-19. Both conserved end residues are part of each CDR3. A D gene is named only where the DNA matches it firmly. Where a row states a size, it is once, few, many or the class of an expanded clone; other rows omit it.

v_gene	j_gene	abundance	d_gene	CDR3aa	CDR3nt
TRBV5-4	TRBJ1-6	few	TRBD1	CASSSLTGQRDSPLHF	TGTGCCAGCAGCTCCTTAACGGGACAGCGAGATTCACCCCTCCACTTT
TRBV5-1	TRBJ2-7	-	TRBD2	CASSFGGSGSSEQYF	TGCGCCAGCAGCTTTGGGGGCAGCGGGAGCAGTGAGCAGTACTTC
TRBV5-1	TRBJ2-3	-	-	CASSLGSGSTDTQYF	TGCGCCAGCAGCTTGGGTAGCGGTAGCACAGATACGCAGTATTTT
TRBV7-2	TRBJ2-2	-	TRBD2	CASSLGGRSGELFF	TGTGCCAGCAGCCTCGGGGGGAGGTCAGGGGAGCTGTTTTTT
TRBV4-3	TRBJ2-3	-	-	CASSQQVGSTDTQYF	TGCGCCAGCAGCCAACAAGTCGGGAGCACAGATACGCAGTATTTT
TRBV3-1/TRBV3-2	TRBJ2-1	-	TRBD2	CASSPGGLDEQFF	TGTGCCAGCAGCCCGGGGGGGCTGGATGAGCAGTTCTTC
TRBV11-2	TRBJ1-1	-	TRBD1	CASSYGQGRFDTEAFF	TGTGCCAGCAGCTATGGACAGGGGCGTTTTGACACTGAAGCTTTCTTT
TRBV18	TRBJ2-2	-	-	CASSPNYRNTGELFF	TGTGCCAGCTCACCTAACTATAGGAACACCGGGGAGCTGTTTTTT
TRBV6-5	TRBJ1-1	-	TRBD1	CASNSGTGSGTEAFF	TGTGCCAGCAACTCCGGGACAGGGAGCGGCACTGAAGCTTTCTTT
TRBV27	TRBJ1-1	once	-	CASSLRGSGNTEAFF	TGTGCCAGCAGTTTACGGGGAAGCGGGAACACTGAAGCTTTCTTT
TRBV18	TRBJ1-3	-	-	CASSPPESSGNTIYF	TGTGCCAGCTCACCACCGGAGAGCTCTGGAAACACCATATATTTT
TRBV5-1	TRBJ1-1	once	-	CASSFGTRNTEAFF	TGCGCCAGCAGCTTCGGGACACGGAACACTGAAGCTTTCTTT
TRBV19	TRBJ2-5	-	-	CASMRRGLGETQYF	TGTGCCAGTATGCGCAGGGGCCTAGGGGAGACCCAGTACTTC
TRBV4-3	TRBJ1-4	-	-	CASSQEVANEKLFF	TGCGCCAGCAGCCAAGAAGTAGCTAATGAAAAACTGTTTTTT
TRBV6-5	TRBJ2-3	-	-	CASSYRVSLTDTQYF	TGTGCCAGCAGTTACCGGGTCAGCCTCACAGATACGCAGTATTTT
TRBV24-1	TRBJ1-4	-	TRBD1	CATSDPGTGGVEKLFF	TGTGCCACCAGTGACCCTGGGACAGGGGGAGTAGAAAAACTGTTTTTT
TRBV5-6	TRBJ1-1	-	TRBD1	CASSFITGGNTEAFF	TGTGCCAGCAGCTTCATTACAGGGGGCAACACTGAAGCTTTCTTT